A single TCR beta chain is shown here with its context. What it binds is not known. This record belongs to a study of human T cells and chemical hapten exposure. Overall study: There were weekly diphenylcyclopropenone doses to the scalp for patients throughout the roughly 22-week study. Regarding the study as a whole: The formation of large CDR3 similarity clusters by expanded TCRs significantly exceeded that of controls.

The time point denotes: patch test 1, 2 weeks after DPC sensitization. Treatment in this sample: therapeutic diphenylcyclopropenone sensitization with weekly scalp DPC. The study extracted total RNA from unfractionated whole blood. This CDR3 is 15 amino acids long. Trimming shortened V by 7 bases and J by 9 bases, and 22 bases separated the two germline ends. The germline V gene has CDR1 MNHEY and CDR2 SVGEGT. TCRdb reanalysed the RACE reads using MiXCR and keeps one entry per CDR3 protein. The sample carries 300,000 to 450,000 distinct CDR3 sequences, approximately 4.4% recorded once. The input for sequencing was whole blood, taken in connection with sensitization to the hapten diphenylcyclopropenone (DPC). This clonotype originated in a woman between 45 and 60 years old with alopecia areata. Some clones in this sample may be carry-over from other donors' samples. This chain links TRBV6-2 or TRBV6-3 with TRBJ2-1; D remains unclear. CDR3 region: CASKYIVDPRSEQFF. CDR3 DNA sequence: TGTGCCAGCAAATATATCGTGGACCCCAGGAGTGAGCAGTTCTTC.